This TCR beta chain was recovered during a study of identical twins. The germline V gene has CDR1 MNHEY and CDR2 SVGAGI. The CDR3 covers 15 residues. V lost 0 bases and J lost 0, with 6 bases in between. TCRdb called the 5' RACE reads again in MiXCR, with one record for every CDR3 protein. The table records more than 200,000 distinct CDR3 sequences, roughly 10% of them present only once. This clonotype was seen a few times. Sequences were obtained from memory (CD45RO+) T cells sorted from blood. This sequence originates from a woman under 30 in good health. The V call is TRBV6-5, the J call TRBJ1-3; D is ambiguous. The CDR3 spells CASSYSSSSGNTIYF. CDR3 in DNA: TGTGCCAGCAGTTACTCGAGCAGCTCTGGAAACACCATATATTTT.